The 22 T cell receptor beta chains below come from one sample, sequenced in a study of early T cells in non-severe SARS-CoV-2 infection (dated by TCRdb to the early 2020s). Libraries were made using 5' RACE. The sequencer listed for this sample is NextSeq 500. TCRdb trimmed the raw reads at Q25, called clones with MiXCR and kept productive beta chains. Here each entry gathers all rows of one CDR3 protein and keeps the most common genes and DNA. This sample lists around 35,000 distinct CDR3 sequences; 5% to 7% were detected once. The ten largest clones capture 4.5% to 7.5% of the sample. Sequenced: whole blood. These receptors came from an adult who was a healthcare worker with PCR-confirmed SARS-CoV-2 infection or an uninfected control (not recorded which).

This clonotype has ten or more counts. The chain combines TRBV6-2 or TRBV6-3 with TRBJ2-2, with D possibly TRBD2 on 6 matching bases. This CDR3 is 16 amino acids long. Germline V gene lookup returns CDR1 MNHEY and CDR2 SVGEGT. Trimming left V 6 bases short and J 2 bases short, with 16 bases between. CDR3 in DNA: TGTGCCAGCAGGACCATAGGGACTGTAAACACCGGGGAGCTGTTTTTT. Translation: CASRTIGTVNTGELFF.

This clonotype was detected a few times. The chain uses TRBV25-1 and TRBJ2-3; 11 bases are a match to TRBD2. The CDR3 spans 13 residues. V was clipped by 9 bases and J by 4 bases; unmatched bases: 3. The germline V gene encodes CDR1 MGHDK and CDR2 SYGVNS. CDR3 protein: CASSGRAPDTQYF. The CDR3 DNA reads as TGTGCCAGTAGCGGGAGGGCCCCAGATACGCAGTATTTT.

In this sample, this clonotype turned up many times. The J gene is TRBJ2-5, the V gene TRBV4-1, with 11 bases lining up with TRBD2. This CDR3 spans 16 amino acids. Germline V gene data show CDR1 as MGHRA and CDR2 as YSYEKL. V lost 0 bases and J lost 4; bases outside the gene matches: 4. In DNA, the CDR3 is TGCGCCAGCAGCCAAGATTCAGGACTAGCGGGAGAGACCCAGTACTTC. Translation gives CASSQDSGLAGETQYF.

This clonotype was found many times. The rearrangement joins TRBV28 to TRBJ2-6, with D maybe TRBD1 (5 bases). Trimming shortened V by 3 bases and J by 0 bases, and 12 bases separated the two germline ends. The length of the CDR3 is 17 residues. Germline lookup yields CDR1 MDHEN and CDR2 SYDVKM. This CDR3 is CASSFPQGSSGANVLTF. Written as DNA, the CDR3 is TGTGCCAGCAGTTTCCCGCAGGGCTCCTCTGGGGCCAACGTCCTGACTTTC.

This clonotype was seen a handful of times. CDR3 protein: CSASVLTSLVRNIQYF. The DNA of the CDR3 is TGCAGTGCTAGTGTCCTTACCTCGCTAGTAAGAAACATTCAGTACTTC. The chain recombines TRBV20-1 with TRBJ2-4; D call uncertain. CDR1 is DFQATT, CDR2 SNEGSKA, per germline (reference sequence). Trimming removed 3 bases at V and 6 bases at J, with 21 bases between. This CDR3 has 16 amino acids.

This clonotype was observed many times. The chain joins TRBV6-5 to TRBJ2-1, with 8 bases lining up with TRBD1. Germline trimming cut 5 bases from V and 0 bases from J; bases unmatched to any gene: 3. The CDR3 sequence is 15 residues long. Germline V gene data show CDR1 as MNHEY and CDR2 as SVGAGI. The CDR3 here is CASSRTGGSYNEQFF. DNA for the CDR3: TGTGCCAGCAGTCGAACAGGGGGCTCCTACAATGAGCAGTTCTTC.

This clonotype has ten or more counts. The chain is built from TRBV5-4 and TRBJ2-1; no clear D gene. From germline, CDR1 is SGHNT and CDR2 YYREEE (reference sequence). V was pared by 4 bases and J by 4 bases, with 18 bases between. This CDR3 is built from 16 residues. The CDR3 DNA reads TGTGCCAGCAGCCCCGAGGAACTCTTAAGATACAATGAGCAGTTCTTC. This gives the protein CASSPEELLRYNEQFF.

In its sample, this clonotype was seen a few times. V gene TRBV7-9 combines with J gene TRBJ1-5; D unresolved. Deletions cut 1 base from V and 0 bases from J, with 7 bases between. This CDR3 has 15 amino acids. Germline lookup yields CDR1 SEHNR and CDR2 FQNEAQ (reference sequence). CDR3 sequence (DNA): TGTGCCAGCAGCTTAGGGCAGTATAGCAATCAGCCCCAGCATTTT. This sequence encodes CASSLGQYSNQPQHF.

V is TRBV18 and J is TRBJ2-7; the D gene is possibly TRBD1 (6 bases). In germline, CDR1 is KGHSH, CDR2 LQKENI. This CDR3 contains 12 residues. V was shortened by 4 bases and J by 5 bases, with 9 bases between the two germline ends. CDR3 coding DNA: TGTGCCAGCTCACAACAGGGAAACGAGCAGTACTTC. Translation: CASSQQGNEQYF.

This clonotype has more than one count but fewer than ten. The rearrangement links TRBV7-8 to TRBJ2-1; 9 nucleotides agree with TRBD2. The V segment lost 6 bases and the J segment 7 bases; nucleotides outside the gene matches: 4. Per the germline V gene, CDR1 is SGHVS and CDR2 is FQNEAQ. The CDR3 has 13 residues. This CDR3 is CASRASGKNEQFF. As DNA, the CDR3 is TGTGCCAGCAGGGCTAGCGGGAAGAATGAGCAGTTCTTC.

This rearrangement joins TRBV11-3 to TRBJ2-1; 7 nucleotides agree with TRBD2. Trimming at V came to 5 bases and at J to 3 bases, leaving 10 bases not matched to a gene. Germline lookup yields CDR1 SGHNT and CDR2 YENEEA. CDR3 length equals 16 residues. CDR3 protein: CASSTTGQRGYNEQFF. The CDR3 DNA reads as TGTGCCAGCAGCACGACGGGCCAGCGGGGCTACAATGAGCAGTTCTTC. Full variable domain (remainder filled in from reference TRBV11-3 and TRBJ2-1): EAGVVQSPRYKIIEKKQPVAFWCNPISGHNTLYWYLQNLGQGPELLIRYENEEAVDDSQLPKDRFSAERLKGVDSTLKIQPAELGDSAVYLCASSTTGQRGYNEQFFGPGTRLTVL.

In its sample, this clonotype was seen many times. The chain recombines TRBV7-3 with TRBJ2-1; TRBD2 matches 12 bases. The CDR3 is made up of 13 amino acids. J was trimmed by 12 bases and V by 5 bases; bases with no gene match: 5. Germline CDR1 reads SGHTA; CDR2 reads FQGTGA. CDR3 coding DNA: TGTGCCAGCAGCACGGGACTAGCGGGTTTGCAGTTCTTC. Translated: CASSTGLAGLQFF.

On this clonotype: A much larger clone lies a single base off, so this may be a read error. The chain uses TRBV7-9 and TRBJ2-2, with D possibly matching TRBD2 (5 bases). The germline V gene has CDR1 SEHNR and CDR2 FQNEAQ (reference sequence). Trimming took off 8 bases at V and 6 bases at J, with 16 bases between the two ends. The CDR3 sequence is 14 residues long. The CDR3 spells CASPKDFYAGELFF. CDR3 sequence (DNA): TGTGCCAGCCCCAAGGACTTCTACGCCGGGGAGCTGTTTTTT.

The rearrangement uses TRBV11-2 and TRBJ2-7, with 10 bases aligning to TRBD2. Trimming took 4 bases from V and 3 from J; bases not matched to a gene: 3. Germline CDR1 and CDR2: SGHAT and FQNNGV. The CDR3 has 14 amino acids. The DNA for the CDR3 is TGTGCCAGCAGCTCCGGGACTAGCGACTACGAGCAGTACTTC. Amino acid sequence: CASSSGTSDYEQYF.

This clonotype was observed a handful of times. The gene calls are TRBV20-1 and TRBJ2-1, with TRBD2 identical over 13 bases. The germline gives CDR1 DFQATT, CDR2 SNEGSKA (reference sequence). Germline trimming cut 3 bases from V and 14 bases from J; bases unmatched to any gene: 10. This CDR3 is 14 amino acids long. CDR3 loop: CSARRTSGRAFKFF. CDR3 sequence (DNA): TGCAGTGCTAGGCGAACTAGCGGGAGGGCATTCAAGTTCTTC.

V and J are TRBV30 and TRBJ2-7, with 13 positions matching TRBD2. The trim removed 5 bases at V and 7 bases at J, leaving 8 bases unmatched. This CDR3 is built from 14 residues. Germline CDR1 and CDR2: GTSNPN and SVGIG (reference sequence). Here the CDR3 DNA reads TGTGCCTGGGGCGGACTAGCGGGAGTGGGTGAGCAGTACTTC. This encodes CAWGGLAGVGEQYF.

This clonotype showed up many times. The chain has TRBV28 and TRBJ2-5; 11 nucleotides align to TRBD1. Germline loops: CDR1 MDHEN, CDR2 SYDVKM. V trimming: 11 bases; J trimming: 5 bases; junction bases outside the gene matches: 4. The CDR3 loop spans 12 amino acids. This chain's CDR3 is CAGQGAGETQYF. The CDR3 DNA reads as TGTGCCGGACAGGGGGCCGGGGAGACCCAGTACTTC.

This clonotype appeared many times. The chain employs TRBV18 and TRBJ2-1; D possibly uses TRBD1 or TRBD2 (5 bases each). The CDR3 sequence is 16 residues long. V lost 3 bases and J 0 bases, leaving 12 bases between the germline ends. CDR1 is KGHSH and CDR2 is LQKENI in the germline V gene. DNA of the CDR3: TGTGCCAGCTCACCCCCGGGACGGAGCTCCTACAATGAGCAGTTCTTC. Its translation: CASSPPGRSSYNEQFF.

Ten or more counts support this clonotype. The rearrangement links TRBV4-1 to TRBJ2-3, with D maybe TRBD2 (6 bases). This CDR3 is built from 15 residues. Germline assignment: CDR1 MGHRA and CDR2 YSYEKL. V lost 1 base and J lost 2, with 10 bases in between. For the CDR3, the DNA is TGCGCCAGCAGCCAAGGAGCGGGTCACACAGATACGCAGTATTTT. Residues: CASSQGAGHTDTQYF.

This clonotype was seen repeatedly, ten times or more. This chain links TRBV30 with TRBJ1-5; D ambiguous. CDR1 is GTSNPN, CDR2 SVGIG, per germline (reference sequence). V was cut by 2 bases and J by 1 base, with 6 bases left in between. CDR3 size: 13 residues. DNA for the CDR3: TGTGCCTGGAGTAAACGGAGCAATCAGCCCCAGCATTTT. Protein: CAWSKRSNQPQHF.

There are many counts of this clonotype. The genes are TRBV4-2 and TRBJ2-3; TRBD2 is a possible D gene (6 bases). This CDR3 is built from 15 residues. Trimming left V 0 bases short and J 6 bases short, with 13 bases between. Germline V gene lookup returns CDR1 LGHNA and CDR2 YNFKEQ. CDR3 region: CASSQDLTSRDTQYF. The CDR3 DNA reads TGTGCCAGCAGCCAAGATCTTACTAGCAGGGATACGCAGTATTTT.

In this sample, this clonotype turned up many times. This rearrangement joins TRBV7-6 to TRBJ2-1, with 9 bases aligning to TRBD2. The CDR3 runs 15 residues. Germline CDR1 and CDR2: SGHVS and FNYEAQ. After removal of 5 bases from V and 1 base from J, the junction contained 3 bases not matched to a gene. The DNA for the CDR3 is TGTGCCAGCAGCCTCCTAGCGGGATCCTACAATGAGCAGTTCTTC. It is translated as CASSLLAGSYNEQFF.